Presented here are 8 T cell receptor beta chains from one specimen sequenced in a study of monozygotic twins with inflammatory bowel disease. TCRdb re-analyzed the 5' RACE reads; it lists each CDR3 protein once, without DNA. In all, the sample yields about 300,000 distinct CDR3 sequences. What was sequenced was blood. The receptors were gathered from a human donor with ulcerative colitis or Crohn's disease, or a healthy co-twin of an affected twin (not recorded which).

The chain links TRBV5-1 to TRBJ2-5; the TRBD1 assignment by TCRdb is unverifiable without DNA. Germline CDR1 reads SGHRS; CDR2 reads YFSETQ. The CDR3 loop spans 15 amino acids. This CDR3 is CASSHNGDSQETQYF.

J is TRBJ2-1 and V is TRBV14; TCRdb designates TRBD2, a call that cannot be tested without DNA. CDR1 SGHDN and CDR2 FVKESK come from the germline V gene. The CDR3 covers 15 residues. The CDR3: CASSFPLALYNEQFF.

The V gene is TRBV15, the J gene TRBJ2-3; TCRdb lists TRBD2, though no DNA is available to test this call. The length of the CDR3 is 16 residues. The germline CDR1 and CDR2 sequences are LNHNV and YYDKDF (reference sequence). The CDR3 loop is CATSRGLAGSTDTQYF. Drawing the rest from reference TRBV15 and TRBJ2-3, the complete variable domain is DAMVIQNPRYQVTQFGKPVTLSCSQTLNHNVMYWYQQKSSQAPKLLFHYYDKDFNNEADTPDNFQSRRPNTSFCFLDIRSPGLGDTAMYLCATSRGLAGSTDTQYFGPGTRLTVL.

The V and J genes are TRBV6-1 and TRBJ1-1. CDR1 and CDR2 from the germline V gene are MNHNS and SASEGT. The CDR3 length is 16 residues. CDR3 loop: CASSLGPGRANTEAFF.

The rearrangement links TRBV29-1 to TRBJ2-1; as DNA is missing, the TRBD1 call by TCRdb cannot be tested. Germline V gives CDR1 SQVTM, CDR2 ANQGSEA. The CDR3 loop spans 14 amino acids. The chain's CDR3 is CSVEWDRAYNEQFF.

The chain combines TRBV12-3 or TRBV12-4 with TRBJ2-5; lacking DNA, the TRBD1 call made by TCRdb goes unchecked. The CDR3 contains 15 residues. CDR3 region: CASSLAYDRGKSQYF.

The chain has TRBV27 and TRBJ2-1. The CDR3 sequence is 14 residues long. The germline V gene encodes CDR1 MNHEY and CDR2 SMNVEV (reference sequence). The CDR3 sequence is CASSFYRDENNQFF.

The J gene is TRBJ2-1, the V gene TRBV5-1. There are 14 residues in the CDR3. Per germline, CDR1 SGHRS and CDR2 YFSETQ. The CDR3 loop reads CASSLGEWGNEQFF.